Below, 6 T cell receptor beta chains from the same sample are listed, as sequenced in a study of shared clonotypes between healthy human individuals. Repertoires were generated with immunoSEQ multiplex PCR, while TCRdb's copy carries only in-frame clones and drops some. The table lists around 2,100,000 clones, approximately 94% of them singletons. The naive CD8 population came from CD45RO-negative cells selected for CCR7, without terminally differentiated effector memory CD45RA+ cells. The sequenced sample consisted of naive CD8+ T cells sorted from blood. These receptors all stem from a man younger than 30 in good health.

The chain uses TRBV7-9 and TRBJ1-1; D unresolved. This CDR3 region has 14 residues. Trimming stripped 8 bases from V and 6 bases from J, with 19 bases between. Germline loops: CDR1 SEHNR, CDR2 FQNEAQ (reference sequence). The DNA of the CDR3 is TGTGCCAGCGGCTCCTCGGGCTCCTTGGCTGAAGCTTTCTTT. It specifies CASGSSGSLAEAFF.

The chain couples TRBV2 to TRBJ2-7, with TRBD1 identical over 7 bases. After removal of 6 bases from V and 2 bases from J, the junction contained 7 bases not matched to a gene. CDR3 length: 14 residues. Germline loops: CDR1 SNHLY, CDR2 FYNNEI. The DNA of the CDR3 is TGTGCCAGCAGCGATACGAGGGGGCCCTACGAGCAGTACTTC. Its protein product is CASSDTRGPYEQYF.

The V gene is TRBV7-9, the J gene TRBJ2-3; no clear D gene. The CDR3 is made up of 15 amino acids. The ends were cut back, 5 bases at V and 0 bases at J, with 12 bases in the middle. Germline loops: CDR1 SEHNR, CDR2 FQNEAQ (reference sequence). CDR3 sequence (DNA): TGTGCCAGCAGCCCCCGGGTAGGGAGCACAGATACGCAGTATTTT. It specifies CASSPRVGSTDTQYF. The full variable domain, its missing parts supplied by reference TRBV7-9 and TRBJ2-3, is DTGVSQNPRHKITKRGQNVTFRCDPISEHNRLYWYRQTLGQGPEFLTYFQNEAQLEKSRLLSDRFSAERPKGSFSTLEIQRTEQGDSAMYLCASSPRVGSTDTQYFGPGTRLTVL.

This clone was seen a single time. CDR3 sequence: CASSPAGHYEQYF. The CDR3 region has the DNA TGTGCCAGCAGCCCTGCTGGACACTACGAGCAGTACTTC. The chain couples TRBV5-8 to TRBJ2-7, with TRBD1 as a possible D gene (5 bases). The germline V gene has CDR1 SGHTS and CDR2 YDEGEE. V lost 4 bases to trimming and J lost 3 bases, with 11 bases between them. The CDR3 extends over 13 amino acids. The full variable domain, rest sourced from reference TRBV5-8 and TRBJ2-7, is EAGVTQSPTHLIKTRGQQATLRCSPISGHTSVYWYQQALGLGLQFLLWYDEGEERNRGNFPPRFSGRQFPNYSSELNVNALELEDSALYLCASSPAGHYEQYFGPGTRLTVT.

The V call is TRBV5-1, the J call TRBJ2-7; a weak D match, TRBD2 (6 bases). This CDR3 contains 13 residues. V lost 3 bases, J lost 2 bases, and 9 bases lay in between. Germline V CDR1 and CDR2: SGHRS, YFSETQ. The CDR3 nucleotides read TGCGCCAGCAGCTGGGACTCAACCTACGAGCAGTACTTC. Its protein is CASSWDSTYEQYF.

V gene TRBV7-2 combines with J gene TRBJ1-5; possibly TRBD1 for D (5 bases). CDR1 and CDR2 from the germline V gene are SGHTA and FQGNSA. CDR3 length: 16 amino acids. Trimming cost V 4 bases and J 4 bases, with 17 bases left between them. The CDR3 bases are TGTGCCAGCAGCTCTAGGGGAAGACAGCTGAATCAGCCCCAGCATTTT. Protein sequence: CASSSRGRQLNQPQHF.